The entry below describes one TCR beta chain. Original handling: For nucleated cells, counts were estimated from reference gene primer amplification. Produced via immunoSEQ multiplex PCR; TCRdb's table is partial and in-frame only. The V and J calls and clone size are taken from that table; D and trimming were inferred from the DNA. The sample has around 11,000 clones, 75% to 90% seen once. These data belong to a study of blood T cell repertoires in COVID-19. Turning to the study itself: COVID-19 samples, acute and convalescent, were from the United States, Italy and Spain. Sources were T cells, B-cell-depleted T cells, or PBMCs; the material itself was cDNA or gDNA.

V shed 6 bases and J shed 0 bases, with 19 bases lying between them. CDR1 is MNHEY, CDR2 SMNVEV, per germline (reference sequence). The CDR3 consists of 17 residues. Sequences were obtained from peripheral blood. The sequence came from a man in his sixties or seventies with active COVID-19. This chain uses TRBV27 with TRBJ2-3, with D possibly TRBD2 on 5 matching bases. The CDR3 here is CASRPGGLATSTDTQYF. CDR3 in DNA: TGTGCCAGCAGGCCCGGCGGACTGGCAACTAGCACAGATACGCAGTATTTT.